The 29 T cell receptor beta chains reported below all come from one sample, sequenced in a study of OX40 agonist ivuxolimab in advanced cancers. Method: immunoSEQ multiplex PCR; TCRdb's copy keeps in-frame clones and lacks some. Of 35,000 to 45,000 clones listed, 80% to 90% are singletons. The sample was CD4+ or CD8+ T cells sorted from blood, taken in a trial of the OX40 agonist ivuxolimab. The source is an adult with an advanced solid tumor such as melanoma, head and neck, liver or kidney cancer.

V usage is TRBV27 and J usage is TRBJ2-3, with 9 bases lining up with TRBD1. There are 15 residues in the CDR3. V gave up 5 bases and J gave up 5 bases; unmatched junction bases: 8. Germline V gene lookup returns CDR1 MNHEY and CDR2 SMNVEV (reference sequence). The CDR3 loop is CASSRPGQGRDTQYF. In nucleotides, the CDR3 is TGTGCCAGCAGTCGACCGGGACAGGGCAGAGATACGCAGTATTTT.

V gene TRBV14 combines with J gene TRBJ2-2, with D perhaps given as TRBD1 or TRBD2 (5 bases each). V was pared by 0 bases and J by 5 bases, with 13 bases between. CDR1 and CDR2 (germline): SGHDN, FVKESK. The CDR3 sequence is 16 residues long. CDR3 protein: CASSQEVGRRTGELFF. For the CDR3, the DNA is TGTGCCAGCAGCCAAGAGGTGGGACGCAGGACCGGGGAGCTGTTTTTT.

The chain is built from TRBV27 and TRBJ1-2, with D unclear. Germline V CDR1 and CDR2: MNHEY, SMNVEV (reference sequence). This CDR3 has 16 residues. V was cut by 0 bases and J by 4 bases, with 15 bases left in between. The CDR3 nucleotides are TGTGCCAGCAGTTTATCCCCAGAGGGAGCAAGCTATGGCTACACCTTC. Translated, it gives CASSLSPEGASYGYTF.

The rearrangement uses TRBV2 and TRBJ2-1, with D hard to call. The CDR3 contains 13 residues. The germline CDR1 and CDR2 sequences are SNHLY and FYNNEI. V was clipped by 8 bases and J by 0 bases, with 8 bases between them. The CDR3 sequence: CASPSGSYNEQFF. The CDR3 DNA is TGTGCCAGCCCATCGGGCTCCTACAATGAGCAGTTCTTC.

CDR3 sequence (DNA): TGTGCCTCCTTTAACCTCTATGGCTACACCTTC. It translates to CASFNLYGYTF. The genes are TRBV6-6 and TRBJ1-2; D remains unclear. CDR3 length equals 11 residues. CDR1 and CDR2 from the germline V gene are MNHNY and SVGAGI (reference sequence). Trimming stripped 11 bases from V and 4 bases from J, with 11 bases between.

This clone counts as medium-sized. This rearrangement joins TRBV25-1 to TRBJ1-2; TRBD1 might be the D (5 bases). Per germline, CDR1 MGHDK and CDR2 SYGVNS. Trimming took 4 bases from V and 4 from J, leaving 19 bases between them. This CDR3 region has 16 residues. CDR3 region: CASSGRDSLLSYGYTF. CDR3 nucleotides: TGTGCCAGCAGTGGGCGGGACTCGCTTCTAAGCTATGGCTACACCTTC.

The CDR3 nucleotides read TGTGCCAGCAGCGAACGGGAGAGCGTCAATGAGCAGTTCTTC. It codes for CASSERESVNEQFF. The chain has TRBV9 and TRBJ2-1, with a tentative D call TRBD2 (6 bases). Looked up from germline, CDR1 is SGDLS and CDR2 is YYNGEE. Trimming took off 3 bases at V and 6 bases at J, with 13 bases between the two ends. This CDR3 spans 14 amino acids.

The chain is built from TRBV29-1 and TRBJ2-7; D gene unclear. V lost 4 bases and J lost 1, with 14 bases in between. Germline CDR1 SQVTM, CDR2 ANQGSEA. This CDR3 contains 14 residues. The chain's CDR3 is CSVGSTVHSYEQYF. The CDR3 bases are TGCAGCGTTGGAAGCACAGTCCATTCCTACGAGCAGTACTTC.

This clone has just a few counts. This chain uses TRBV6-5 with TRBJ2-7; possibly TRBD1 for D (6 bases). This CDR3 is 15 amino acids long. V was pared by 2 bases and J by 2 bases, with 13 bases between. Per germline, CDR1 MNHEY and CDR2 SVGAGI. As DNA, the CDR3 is TGTGCCAGCAGTTACGGGCAGGGGACCACCTACGAGCAGTACTTC. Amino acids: CASSYGQGTTYEQYF.

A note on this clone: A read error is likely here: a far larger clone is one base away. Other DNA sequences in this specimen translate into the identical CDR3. The CDR3: CATTPSAYNSPLHF. DNA for the CDR3: TGTGCCACAACACCGAGTGCCTATAATTCACCCCTCCACTTT. The V call is TRBV10-3, the J call TRBJ1-6; D gene uncertain. The CDR3 has 14 residues. Germline CDR1 and CDR2: ENHRY and SYGVKD. The V and J ends lost 10 bases and 2 bases respectively, with 12 bases between them.

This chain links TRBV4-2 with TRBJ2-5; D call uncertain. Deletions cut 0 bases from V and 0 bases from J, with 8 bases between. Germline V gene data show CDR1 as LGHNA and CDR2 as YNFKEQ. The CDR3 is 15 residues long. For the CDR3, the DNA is TGTGCCAGCAGCCAAGAGGCGTCTAACCAAGAGACCCAGTACTTC. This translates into CASSQEASNQETQYF.

The CDR3 sequence is CSVRLAGTYEQYF. The CDR3 nucleotides read TGCAGCGTTCGACTAGCGGGGACCTACGAGCAGTACTTC. The genes are TRBV29-1 and TRBJ2-7, with TRBD2 matching over 11 bases. CDR3 size: 13 residues. V lost 5 bases to trimming and J lost 2 bases; unmatched junction nucleotides: 2. Looked up from germline, CDR1 is SQVTM and CDR2 is ANQGSEA.

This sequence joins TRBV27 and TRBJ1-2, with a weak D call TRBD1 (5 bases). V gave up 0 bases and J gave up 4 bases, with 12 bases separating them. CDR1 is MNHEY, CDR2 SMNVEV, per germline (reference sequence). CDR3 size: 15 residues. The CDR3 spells CASSLSGDFFYGYTF. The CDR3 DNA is TGTGCCAGCAGTTTATCGGGGGACTTCTTCTATGGCTACACCTTC.

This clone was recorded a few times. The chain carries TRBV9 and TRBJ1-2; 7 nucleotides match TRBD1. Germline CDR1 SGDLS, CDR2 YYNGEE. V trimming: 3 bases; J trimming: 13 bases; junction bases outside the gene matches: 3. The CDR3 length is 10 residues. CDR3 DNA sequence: TGTGCCAGCAGCGGACGGGACAGCACCTTC. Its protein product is CASSGRDSTF.

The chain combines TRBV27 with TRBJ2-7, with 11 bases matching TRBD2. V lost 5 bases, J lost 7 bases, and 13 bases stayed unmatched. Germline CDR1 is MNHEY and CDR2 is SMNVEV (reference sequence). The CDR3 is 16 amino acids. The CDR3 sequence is CASSGGSGRVFGEQYF. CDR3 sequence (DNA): TGTGCCAGCAGTGGGGGTAGCGGGAGGGTTTTCGGGGAGCAGTACTTC.

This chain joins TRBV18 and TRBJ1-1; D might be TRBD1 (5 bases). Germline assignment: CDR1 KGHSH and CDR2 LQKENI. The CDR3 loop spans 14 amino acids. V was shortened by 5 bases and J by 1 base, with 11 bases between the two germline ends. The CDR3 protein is CASSEGLGNTEAFF. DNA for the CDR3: TGTGCCAGCTCAGAGGGACTGGGGAACACTGAAGCTTTCTTT.

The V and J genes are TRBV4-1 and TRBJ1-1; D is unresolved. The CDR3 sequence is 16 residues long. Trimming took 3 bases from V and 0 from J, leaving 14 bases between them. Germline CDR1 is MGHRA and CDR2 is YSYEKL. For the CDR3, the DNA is TGCGCCAGCAGCCAGGACCCGGGGTCCATGAACACTGAAGCTTTCTTT. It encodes CASSQDPGSMNTEAFF.

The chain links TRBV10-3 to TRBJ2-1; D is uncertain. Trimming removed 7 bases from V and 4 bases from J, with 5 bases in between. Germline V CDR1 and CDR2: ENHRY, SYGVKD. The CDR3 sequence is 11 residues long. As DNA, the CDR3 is TGTGCCATCACCGTTTACAATGAGCAGTTCTTC. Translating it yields CAITVYNEQFF.

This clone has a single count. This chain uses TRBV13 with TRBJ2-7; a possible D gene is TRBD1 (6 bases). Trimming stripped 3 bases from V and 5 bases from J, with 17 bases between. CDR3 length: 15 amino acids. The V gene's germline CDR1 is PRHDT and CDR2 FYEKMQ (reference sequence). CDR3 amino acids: CASSFRRDIRDEQYF. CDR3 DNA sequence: TGTGCCAGCAGCTTCCGCCGGGACATAAGGGACGAGCAGTACTTC.

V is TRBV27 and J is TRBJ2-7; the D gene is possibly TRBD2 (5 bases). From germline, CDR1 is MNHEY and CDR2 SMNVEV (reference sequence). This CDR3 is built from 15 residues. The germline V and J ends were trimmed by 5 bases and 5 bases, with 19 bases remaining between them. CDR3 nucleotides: TGTGCCAGCAGTCCCCGAGGGAGACCGTATGACGAGCAGTACTTC. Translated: CASSPRGRPYDEQYF.

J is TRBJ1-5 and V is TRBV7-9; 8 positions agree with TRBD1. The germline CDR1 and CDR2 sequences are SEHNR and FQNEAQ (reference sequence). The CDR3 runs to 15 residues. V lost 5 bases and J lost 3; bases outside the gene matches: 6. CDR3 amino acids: CASSQQGEANQPQHF. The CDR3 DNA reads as TGTGCCAGCAGCCAACAGGGGGAGGCCAATCAGCCCCAGCATTTT.

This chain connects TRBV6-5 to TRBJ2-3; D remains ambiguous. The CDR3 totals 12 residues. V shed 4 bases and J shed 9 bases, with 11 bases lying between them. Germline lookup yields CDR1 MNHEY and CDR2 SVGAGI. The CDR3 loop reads CASSSDSDTQYF. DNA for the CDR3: TGTGCCAGCAGTTCTGACTCTGACACGCAGTATTTT.

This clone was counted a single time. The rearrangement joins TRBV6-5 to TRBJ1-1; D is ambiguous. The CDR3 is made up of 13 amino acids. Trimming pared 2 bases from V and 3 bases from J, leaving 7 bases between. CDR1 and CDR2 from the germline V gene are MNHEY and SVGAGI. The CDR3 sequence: CASSYTSYTEAFF. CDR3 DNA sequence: TGTGCCAGCAGTTACACCTCCTACACTGAAGCTTTCTTT.

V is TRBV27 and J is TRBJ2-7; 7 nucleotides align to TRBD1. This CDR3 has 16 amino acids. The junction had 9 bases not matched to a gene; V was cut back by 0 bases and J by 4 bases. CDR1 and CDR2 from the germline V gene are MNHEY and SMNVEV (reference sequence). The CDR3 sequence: CASSLSLGTVYYEQYF. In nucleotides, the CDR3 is TGTGCCAGCAGTTTATCCCTCGGGACAGTTTATTACGAGCAGTACTTC.

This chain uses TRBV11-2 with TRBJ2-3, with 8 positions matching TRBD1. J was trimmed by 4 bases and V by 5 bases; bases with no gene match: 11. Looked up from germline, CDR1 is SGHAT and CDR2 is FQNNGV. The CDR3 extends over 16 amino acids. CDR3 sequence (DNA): TGTGCCAGCAGCCCACCCGGTGGACAGGGCGCAGATACGCAGTATTTT. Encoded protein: CASSPPGGQGADTQYF. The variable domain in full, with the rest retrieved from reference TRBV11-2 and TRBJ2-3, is EAGVAQSPRYKIIEKRQSVAFWCNPISGHATLYWYQQILGQGPKLLIQFQNNGVVDDSQLPKDRFSAERLKGVDSTLKIQPAKLEDSAVYLCASSPPGGQGADTQYFGPGTRLTVL.

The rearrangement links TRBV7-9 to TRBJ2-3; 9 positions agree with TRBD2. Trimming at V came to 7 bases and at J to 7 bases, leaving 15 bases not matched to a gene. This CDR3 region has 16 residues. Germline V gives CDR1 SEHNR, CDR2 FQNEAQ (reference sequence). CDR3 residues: CASTHSGASGKHTQYF. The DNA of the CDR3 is TGTGCCAGCACCCATTCGGGGGCTAGCGGGAAACATACGCAGTATTTT.

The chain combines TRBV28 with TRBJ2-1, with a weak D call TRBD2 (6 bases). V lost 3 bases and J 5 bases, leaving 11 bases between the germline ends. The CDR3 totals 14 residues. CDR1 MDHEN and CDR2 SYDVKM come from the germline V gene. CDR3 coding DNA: TGTGCCAGCAGTTTTGGGGGGACCAACAATGAGCAGTTCTTC. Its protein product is CASSFGGTNNEQFF.

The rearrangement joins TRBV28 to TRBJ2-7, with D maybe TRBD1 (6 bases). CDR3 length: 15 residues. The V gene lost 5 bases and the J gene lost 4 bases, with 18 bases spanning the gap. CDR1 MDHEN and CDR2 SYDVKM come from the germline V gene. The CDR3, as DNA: TGTGCCAGCAGTCTGACCGTCGACAGGATTTACGAGCAGTACTTC. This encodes CASSLTVDRIYEQYF.

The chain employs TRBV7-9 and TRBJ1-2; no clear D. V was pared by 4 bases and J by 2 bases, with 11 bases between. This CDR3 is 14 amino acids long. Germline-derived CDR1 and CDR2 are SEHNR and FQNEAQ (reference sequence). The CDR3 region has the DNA TGTGCCAGCAGCTCCCTGGGCGGGAACTATGGCTACACCTTC. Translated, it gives CASSSLGGNYGYTF.